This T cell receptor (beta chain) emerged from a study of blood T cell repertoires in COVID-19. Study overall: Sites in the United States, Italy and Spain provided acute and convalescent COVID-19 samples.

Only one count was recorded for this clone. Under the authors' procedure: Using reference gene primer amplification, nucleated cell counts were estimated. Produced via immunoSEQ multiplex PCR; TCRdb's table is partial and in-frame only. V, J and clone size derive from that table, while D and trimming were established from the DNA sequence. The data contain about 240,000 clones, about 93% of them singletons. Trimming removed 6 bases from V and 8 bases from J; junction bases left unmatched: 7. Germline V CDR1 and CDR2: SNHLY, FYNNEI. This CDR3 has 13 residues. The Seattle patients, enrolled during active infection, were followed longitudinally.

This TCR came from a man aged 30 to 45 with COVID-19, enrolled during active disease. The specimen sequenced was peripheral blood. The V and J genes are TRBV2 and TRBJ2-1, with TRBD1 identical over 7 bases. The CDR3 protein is CASSTGAKYEQFF. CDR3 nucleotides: TGTGCCAGCAGCACAGGGGCGAAATATGAGCAGTTCTTC.